The clone carrying this TCR beta chain was recorded a few times. What it binds is unknown. Template material for amplifying TCR beta CDR3 regions consisted of RNA transcripts. TCR CDR3 underwent first-round RT-PCR with the HTBI primer set. From the multiplex PCR reads, TCRdb called clonotypes with MiXCR, one entry per CDR3 protein. This sample yields more than 300,000 distinct CDR3 sequences, of which roughly a sixth are seen a single time; 34% belongs to the top ten. The data were obtained in a study of T cells in Graves' hyperthyroidism and ophthalmopathy. Study-wide findings and caveats: Stable hyperthyroidism was told apart from ophthalmopathy by a model built on 13 V-J features. Blood also showed most of the thyroid clonotypes that were expanded above 0.001. Onset of ophthalmopathy came a median approximately 6.8 months after the model predicted it.

Hyperthyroidism, newly diagnosed and lasting under 2 months, affected patients aged 18 to 65. Trimming removed 7 bases at V and 4 bases at J, with 10 bases between. Germline assignment: CDR1 SQVTM and CDR2 ANQGSEA. The CDR3 extends over 11 amino acids. The sequenced sample was blood. The gene calls are TRBV29-1 and TRBJ1-1; D unresolved. This clonotype originated in a young woman with Graves' hyperthyroidism that later progressed to Graves' ophthalmopathy. The CDR3 sequence: CSGGTGTEAFF. For the CDR3, the DNA is TGCAGCGGGGGAACGGGCACTGAAGCTTTCTTT.